These 18 T cell receptor beta chains originate from one sample sequenced in a study of T cell responses to AZD1222 COVID-19 vaccine. Sequencing was performed with immunoSEQ multiplex PCR; in TCRdb, only in-frame clones are kept and a portion is missing. The table records some 150,000 clones, around 86% of them present only once. The starting material was peripheral blood, obtained 28 days after the second AZD1222 dose. The receptors were gathered from an adult who received the AZD1222 COVID-19 vaccine.

The chain joins TRBV6-2 or TRBV6-3 to TRBJ1-1, with a weak D call TRBD1 (5 bases). CDR1 and CDR2 (germline): MNHEY, SVGEGT. V was pared by 5 bases and J by 1 base, with 11 bases between. This CDR3 spans 14 amino acids. CDR3 sequence: CASSKGTSNTEAFF. The CDR3 DNA sequence: TGTGCCAGCAGTAAAGGGACCTCGAACACTGAAGCTTTCTTT.

The chain combines TRBV28 with TRBJ2-2, with TRBD1 matching 8 bases. The CDR3 runs to 15 residues. V was clipped by 6 bases and J by 0 bases; unmatched bases: 3. The germline V gene has CDR1 MDHEN and CDR2 SYDVKM. The DNA of the CDR3 is TGTGCCAGCAGGACGACAGGGGCGAACACCGGGGAGCTGTTTTTT. It specifies CASRTTGANTGELFF.

The V and J genes are TRBV6-1 and TRBJ2-7; 7 bases line up with TRBD1. The V gene's germline CDR1 is MNHNS and CDR2 SASEGT. V dropped 6 bases and J dropped 0; count of bases not matched to a gene: 5. The CDR3 spans 14 residues. CDR3 residues: CASRPRDSSYEQYF. The CDR3 DNA is TGTGCCAGCAGACCCCGGGACAGCTCCTACGAGCAGTACTTC.

J is TRBJ1-4 and V is TRBV28, with 9 bases fitting TRBD1. Germline CDR1 is MDHEN and CDR2 is SYDVKM. CDR3 length equals 15 residues. V shed 5 bases, J shed 8 bases, and the junction held 9 bases outside the gene matches. CDR3: CASSPSGTGREKLFF. The CDR3 DNA follows: TGTGCCAGCAGTCCCTCCGGGACAGGGAGGGAAAAACTGTTTTTT.

The chain links TRBV15 to TRBJ2-2; 9 bases fit TRBD1. Per germline, CDR1 LNHNV and CDR2 YYDKDF (reference sequence). The CDR3 has 15 residues. The V and J ends lost 3 bases and 7 bases, in that order; junction bases with no gene match: 6. Here the CDR3 DNA reads TGTGCCACCAGCAGCGGACAGGGGCGGGGCGGGGAGCTGTTTTTT. It translates to CATSSGQGRGGELFF. Full variable domain (missing parts from reference TRBV15 and TRBJ2-2): DAMVIQNPRYQVTQFGKPVTLSCSQTLNHNVMYWYQQKSSQAPKLLFHYYDKDFNNEADTPDNFQSRRPNTSFCFLDIRSPGLGDTAMYLCATSSGQGRGGELFFGEGSRLTVL.

The chain joins TRBV9 to TRBJ1-3; D possibly corresponds to TRBD1 (5 bases). The CDR3 extends over 16 amino acids. Germline-derived CDR1 and CDR2 are SGDLS and YYNGEE. Trimming stripped 5 bases from V and 2 bases from J, with 17 bases between. Here the CDR3 reads CASSEALGAAGNTIYF. The DNA for the CDR3 is TGTGCCAGCAGTGAGGCTTTAGGGGCCGCTGGAAACACCATATATTTT.

The chain uses TRBV12-3 or TRBV12-4 and TRBJ2-2, with unresolved D. V shed 7 bases and J shed 0 bases, with 6 bases lying between them. The CDR3 extends over 13 amino acids. The CDR3 reads CASTGTNTGELFF. DNA for the CDR3: TGTGCCAGCACGGGTACGAACACCGGGGAGCTGTTTTTT.

The chain combines TRBV27 with TRBJ2-1, with D possibly TRBD2 on 5 matching bases. Germline values: CDR1 MNHEY, CDR2 SMNVEV (reference sequence). With 4 bases removed from V and 0 bases from J, the gap between germline ends came to 10 bases. CDR3 length equals 15 residues. CDR3 sequence: CASSSIAYSYNEQFF. Written as DNA, the CDR3 is TGTGCCAGCAGTTCGATAGCGTACTCCTACAATGAGCAGTTCTTC.

The V and J genes are TRBV29-1 and TRBJ2-2; D may be TRBD2 (5 bases). The CDR3 is made up of 13 amino acids. Trimming took 5 bases from V and 4 from J, leaving 11 bases between them. Germline V lookup: CDR1 SQVTM, CDR2 ANQGSEA. The CDR3 bases are TGCAGCGTTACTAGACGGGGCACCGGGGAGCTGTTTTTT. Its translation is CSVTRRGTGELFF.

V gene TRBV4-1 combines with J gene TRBJ2-3; 11 bases are a match to TRBD2. CDR1 and CDR2 (germline): MGHRA, YSYEKL. Trimming cost V 6 bases and J 1 base; bases outside gene matches: 6. The CDR3 covers 16 residues. DNA of the CDR3: TGCGCCAGCAGTTCTCTGGGACTAGCGGGCACAGATACGCAGTATTTT. Its translation: CASSSLGLAGTDTQYF.

The J gene is TRBJ2-6, the V gene TRBV12-3 or TRBV12-4, with no clear D. Trimming took 10 bases from V and 3 from J, leaving 10 bases between them. The CDR3 loop spans 13 amino acids. CDR3 DNA sequence: TGTGCCATAACCCCTTTTGGGGCCAACGTCCTGACTTTC. Its protein is CAITPFGANVLTF.

The chain is built from TRBV29-1 and TRBJ2-7; 7 positions agree with TRBD1. The CDR3 is 12 amino acids. Per the germline V gene, CDR1 is SQVTM and CDR2 is ANQGSEA. V lost 4 bases, J lost 6 bases, and 6 bases stayed unmatched. The DNA of the CDR3 is TGCAGCGTTGCCTACAGGGGACGCGAGCAGTACTTC. Its protein product is CSVAYRGREQYF.

A single count supports this clone. The chain uses TRBV7-9 and TRBJ2-5; a weak D match, TRBD1 (6 bases). Trimming left V 5 bases short and J 2 bases short, with 21 bases between. Germline CDR1 reads SEHNR; CDR2 reads FQNEAQ (reference sequence). This CDR3 has 17 residues. The CDR3 DNA reads as TGTGCCAGCAGCCGAGATTCCCCCTTCGGGACACAAGAGACCCAGTACTTC. It translates to CASSRDSPFGTQETQYF.

The chain employs TRBV19 and TRBJ2-1; possibly TRBD1 or TRBD2 for D (7 bases each). V lost 5 bases, J lost 2 bases, and 10 bases lay in between. CDR3 length equals 14 residues. CDR1 is LNHDA, CDR2 SQIVND, per germline (reference sequence). The CDR3 loop reads CASSPGGAYNEQFF. The CDR3 nucleotides are TGTGCCAGTAGTCCAGGGGGGGCCTACAATGAGCAGTTCTTC.

The chain is built from TRBV10-2 and TRBJ1-4; D gene ambiguous. The V and J ends lost 2 bases and 3 bases respectively, with 10 bases between them. There are 15 residues in the CDR3. The V gene's germline CDR1 is WSHSY and CDR2 SAAADI. The CDR3 DNA reads TGCGCCAGCAGTGAGACCGCCGGATCTAATGAAAAACTGTTTTTT. Translating it yields CASSETAGSNEKLFF.

As to this clone: This sample also contains other DNA sequences that code for the same CDR3. The CDR3 nucleotides read TGTGCCAGTAGTGGACAGCTAAACACTGAAGCTTTCTTT. It encodes CASSGQLNTEAFF. The chain links TRBV19 to TRBJ1-1; a weak D match, TRBD1 (6 bases). V was shortened by 5 bases and J by 2 bases, with 9 bases between the two germline ends. Germline CDR1 LNHDA, CDR2 SQIVND (reference sequence). The CDR3 extends over 13 amino acids.

The genes are TRBV27 and TRBJ2-1; TRBD2 matches 8 bases. This CDR3 spans 13 amino acids. CDR1 and CDR2 (germline): MNHEY, SMNVEV (reference sequence). The trim removed 7 bases at V and 4 bases at J, leaving 3 bases unmatched. The DNA for the CDR3 is TGTGCCAGCAAGGTAGCGGGATACAATGAGCAGTTCTTC. It translates to CASKVAGYNEQFF.

This chain links TRBV6-6 with TRBJ1-2, with TRBD1 identical over 7 bases. The CDR3 runs to 14 residues. CDR1 is MNHNY and CDR2 is SVGAGI in the germline V gene (reference sequence). V shed 2 bases and J 8 bases; nucleotides not matched to a gene: 8. CDR3 region: CASSYRGQVSGYTF. CDR3 bases: TGTGCCAGCAGTTACCGAGGACAGGTTTCGGGCTACACCTTC.